Listed below are T cell receptor beta chains from one sample, sequenced in a study of Graves' ophthalmopathy and Graves' hyperthyroidism. TCRdb reprocessed the multiplex PCR reads with MiXCR, giving one entry per CDR3 protein. The sample lists 1 million to 1.3 million distinct CDR3 sequences, 35% to 40% occurring once. Sequencing was done on a sample of peripheral blood or thyroid tissue (not recorded which). These receptors all stem from an adult man with Graves' hyperthyroidism. CDR3s include the opening cysteine and the closing phenylalanine or tryptophan. Each record gives: V gene, D gene, J gene, clone size, CDR3 protein, CDR3 DNA. D genes are given only for firm matches. Rows may omit the clone size; those that give it use once, few, many or a size class.

TRBV4-1	-	TRBJ2-7	-	CASSPQGNTPYEQYF	TGCGCCAGCAGCCCGCAGGGAAACACGCCCTACGAGCAGTACTTC
TRBV7-2	TRBD2	TRBJ2-7	-	CASSFLAGEREQYF	TGTGCCAGCAGCTTCCTAGCGGGGGAACGCGAGCAGTACTTC
TRBV15	TRBD1	TRBJ1-6	-	CATSRSTGERANYNSPLHF	TGTGCCACCAGCAGATCGACAGGGGAGAGGGCTAACTATAATTCACCCCTCCACTTT
TRBV11-2	-	TRBJ1-4	many	CASSSPRGTGKLFF	TGTGCCAGCAGCTCCCCCAGGGGAACAGGAAAACTGTTTTTT
TRBV25-1	-	TRBJ1-6	many	CASSGESSYNSPLHF	TGTGCCAGCAGTGGAGAGAGCTCCTATAATTCACCCCTCCACTTT
TRBV13	TRBD1	TRBJ2-7	once	CASSPCSGTGCLPEQYF	TGTGCCAGCTCACCGTGCTCTGGGACAGGGTGTTTGCCCGAGCAGTACTTC
TRBV28	TRBD1	TRBJ1-5	-	CASTPRRQGNQPQHF	TGTGCCAGCACCCCCCGGAGACAGGGTAATCAGCCCCAGCATTTT
TRBV29-1	-	TRBJ2-6	-	CSVTDMTF	TGCAGCGTTACGGACATGACTTTC
TRBV7-2	-	TRBJ2-2	few	CASSFRTVTGELFF	TGTGCCAGCAGCTTCCGGACAGTCACCGGGGAGCTGTTTTTT
TRBV9	TRBD1	TRBJ1-1	-	CASSVGTGGFWKTEAFF	TGTGCCAGCAGCGTTGGGACAGGGGGCTTTTGGAAAACTGAAGCTTTCTTT
TRBV29-1	-	TRBJ1-2	many	CSVGQDYGYTF	TGCAGCGTTGGACAGGACTATGGCTACACCTTC
TRBV6-5	TRBD1	TRBJ2-6	few	CASSAGQGRSGANVLTF	TGTGCCAGCAGTGCCGGACAGGGTCGATCTGGGGCCAACGTCCTGACTTTC
TRBV5-1	TRBD1	TRBJ1-1	-	CDSSLFVQGSTEAFF	TGCGACAGCAGCTTGTTTGTACAGGGGTCCACTGAAGCTTTCTTT
TRBV10-2	-	TRBJ1-2	-	CASSEMFDPEDYGYTF	TGCGCCAGCAGTGAAATGTTCGATCCCGAGGACTATGGCTACACCTTC
TRBV7-8	-	TRBJ2-3	-	CASSLDRAVGGTQYF	TGTGCCAGCAGCTTAGATCGCGCCGTGGGGGGTACGCAGTATTTT
TRBV11-2	-	TRBJ2-2	many	CASSLVIQRTGELFF	TGTGCCAGCAGCTTAGTCATACAGCGCACCGGGGAGCTTTTTTTT
TRBV27	-	TRBJ1-6	few	CASSPSRWSSYNSPLHF	TGTGCCAGCAGTCCCTCCAGGTGGAGCTCCTATAATTCACCCCTCCACTTT
TRBV12-3/TRBV12-4	-	TRBJ1-3	many	CASRTGDSGNTIYF	TGTGCCAGCAGAACCGGAGACTCTGGAAACACCATATATTTT
TRBV28	TRBD1	TRBJ1-2	few	CASSSTGQPNYGYTF	TGTGCCAGCAGTTCTACGGGACAGCCTAACTATGGCTACACCTTC
TRBV12-3/TRBV12-4	-	TRBJ1-5	few	CASSRRWGSSNQPQHF	TGTGCCAGCAGCCGACGGTGGGGCAGTAGCAATCAGCCCCAGCATTTT
TRBV18	-	TRBJ2-5	-	CASRGGTALQETQYF	TGTGCCAGCCGGGGCGGGACCGCGCTTCAAGAGACCCAGTACTTC
TRBV6-2/TRBV6-3	-	TRBJ2-2	-	CASSYGWGTGELFF	TGTGCCAGCAGTTACGGATGGGGCACCGGGGAGCTGTTTTTT